A selection of T cell receptor beta chains follows, all from one sample in a study of blood T cells in healthy people across ages. TCRdb used MiXCR to reprocess the 5' RACE reads, holding one entry per CDR3 protein. The table lists just under 750,000 distinct CDR3 sequences, approximately 21% of them singletons. The sequenced material came from blood. Every receptor here comes from a man between 65 and 79 years old in good health. CDR3s include the opening cysteine and the closing phenylalanine or tryptophan. D genes are given only for firm matches. For some rows the clone size is stated as once, few or many, or as a class when expanded; others skip it.

abundance: few; d_gene: TRBD2; j_gene: TRBJ2-2; v_gene: TRBV19; CDR3nt: TGTGCCACCTACCCGACTAGCGGGGGCACCGGGGAGCTGTTTTTT; CDR3aa: CATYPTSGGTGELFF
abundance: few; d_gene: TRBD2; j_gene: TRBJ2-1; v_gene: TRBV24-1; CDR3nt: TGTGCCACCAGTGATTCCCTATCCTTTCGGGAGGGCCGGAGGAATGAGCAGTTCTTC; CDR3aa: CATSDSLSFREGRRNEQFF
abundance: NA; d_gene: NA; j_gene: TRBJ1-1; v_gene: TRBV7-2; CDR3nt: TGTGCCAGCAGCTTAGCGAGGACCTCCTCGCGACGGGGGATGAACACTGAAGCTTTCTTT; CDR3aa: CASSLARTSSRRGMNTEAFF
abundance: NA; d_gene: NA; j_gene: TRBJ2-6; v_gene: TRBV7-9; CDR3nt: TGTGCCAGCAGCTTAGTCGCGTGGTCGAGCGGGGCCAACGTCCTGACTTTC; CDR3aa: CASSLVAWSSGANVLTF
abundance: many; d_gene: NA; j_gene: TRBJ2-4; v_gene: TRBV12-3/TRBV12-4; CDR3nt: TGTGCCAGCAGTTTCGGAGGGGCCAAAAACATTCAGTACTTC; CDR3aa: CASSFGGAKNIQYF
abundance: few; d_gene: TRBD2; j_gene: TRBJ2-5; v_gene: TRBV29-1; CDR3nt: TGCAGCGTTGTGGGTTATCTAGCGGGAAAAGAGACCCAGTACTTC; CDR3aa: CSVVGYLAGKETQYF
abundance: few; d_gene: NA; j_gene: TRBJ1-1; v_gene: TRBV6-5; CDR3nt: TGTGCCAGCAGGTCATCGGGGGGGGCCGGCTCTGCTTTCTTT; CDR3aa: CASRSSGGAGSAFF
abundance: few; d_gene: NA; j_gene: TRBJ1-4; v_gene: TRBV4-1; CDR3nt: TGCGCCAGCACCCTCGGGTATCGGACTGAAGAACTGTTTTTT; CDR3aa: CASTLGYRTEELFF
abundance: NA; d_gene: TRBD2; j_gene: TRBJ2-7; v_gene: TRBV28; CDR3nt: TGTGCCAGCAGTTTATTATCTAGCGGGGGTTACTACGAGCAGTACTTC; CDR3aa: CASSLLSSGGYYEQYF
abundance: few; d_gene: TRBD1; j_gene: TRBJ1-1; v_gene: TRBV9; CDR3nt: TGTGCCAGCAGCGTACAGGGGACAGGGGAAGCTTTCTTT; CDR3aa: CASSVQGTGEAFF
abundance: few; d_gene: NA; j_gene: TRBJ1-6; v_gene: TRBV7-2; CDR3nt: TGTGCCAGCAGCCAGGGTATTCGGTCACCCCTCCACTTT; CDR3aa: CASSQGIRSPLHF
abundance: few; d_gene: NA; j_gene: TRBJ2-1; v_gene: TRBV12-3/TRBV12-4; CDR3nt: TGTGCCAGCAGTTTAGCAGGGAGAGTCTCCTACAATGAGCAGTTCTTC; CDR3aa: CASSLAGRVSYNEQFF
abundance: once; d_gene: NA; j_gene: TRBJ2-1; v_gene: TRBV20-1; CDR3nt: TGCAGTGCTAACCCTGAATGGGCTTACAATGAGCAGTTCTTC; CDR3aa: CSANPEWAYNEQFF
abundance: many; d_gene: TRBD1; j_gene: TRBJ1-2; v_gene: TRBV7-8; CDR3nt: TGTGCCAGCACTCCAGGCGGAGGGGGCGCTTATGGCTACACCTTC; CDR3aa: CASTPGGGGAYGYTF
abundance: few; d_gene: TRBD1; j_gene: TRBJ2-2; v_gene: TRBV12-3/TRBV12-4; CDR3nt: TGTGCCAGCAGAACGGGACAGGGGGACACCGGGGAGCTGTTTTTT; CDR3aa: CASRTGQGDTGELFF
abundance: NA; d_gene: TRBD2; j_gene: TRBJ2-3; v_gene: TRBV5-1; CDR3nt: TGCGCCACCGGACCGGGGGGAGTGGCGACAGATACGCAGTATTTT; CDR3aa: CATGPGGVATDTQYF
abundance: NA; d_gene: NA; j_gene: TRBJ2-5; v_gene: TRBV2; CDR3nt: TGTGCCAGCGCAGGAGAGGAGACCCAGTACTTC; CDR3aa: CASAGEETQYF
abundance: few; d_gene: NA; j_gene: TRBJ2-3; v_gene: TRBV29-1; CDR3nt: TGCAGCGCGGGAATGGTTGGGACGGGGACAGATACGCAGTATTTT; CDR3aa: CSAGMVGTGTDTQYF
abundance: few; d_gene: TRBD1; j_gene: TRBJ2-2; v_gene: TRBV6-2/TRBV6-3; CDR3nt: TGTGCCAGCACCGGACTGACAGGGGCGAACACCGGGGAGCTGTTTTTT; CDR3aa: CASTGLTGANTGELFF
abundance: few; d_gene: NA; j_gene: TRBJ2-2; v_gene: TRBV20-1; CDR3nt: TGCAGTGCTTGGGACCCCGGTGCCGGGGAGCTGTTTTTT; CDR3aa: CSAWDPGAGELFF
abundance: NA; d_gene: TRBD2; j_gene: TRBJ2-3; v_gene: TRBV3-1; CDR3nt: TGTGCCAGCAGCGTACTAGCGGGGGCTACAACAGATACGCAGTATTTT; CDR3aa: CASSVLAGATTDTQYF
abundance: NA; d_gene: NA; j_gene: TRBJ2-1; v_gene: TRBV5-6; CDR3nt: TGTGCCAGCAGCCCTCGGGTCGACAGTAGGAGTAATGAGCAGTTCTTC; CDR3aa: CASSPRVDSRSNEQFF
abundance: NA; d_gene: NA; j_gene: TRBJ2-1; v_gene: TRBV2; CDR3nt: TGTGCCATCCCATCCGGGAGTAGACCCTACAATGAGCAGTTCTTC; CDR3aa: CAIPSGSRPYNEQFF
abundance: many; d_gene: NA; j_gene: TRBJ1-1; v_gene: TRBV5-1; CDR3nt: TGCGCCAGCAGCTTGACGACAGGCGGGGCTTTCTTT; CDR3aa: CASSLTTGGAFF
abundance: NA; d_gene: TRBD1; j_gene: TRBJ1-4; v_gene: TRBV3-1; CDR3nt: TGTGCCAGCAGCCCCGACAGGGGAGATGAAAAACTGTTTTTT; CDR3aa: CASSPDRGDEKLFF
abundance: NA; d_gene: TRBD1; j_gene: TRBJ2-3; v_gene: TRBV28; CDR3nt: TGTGCCAGCAGGCGGACAGGGCTTCTTAATACGCAGTATTTT; CDR3aa: CASRRTGLLNTQYF
abundance: NA; d_gene: NA; j_gene: TRBJ1-4; v_gene: TRBV12-3/TRBV12-4; CDR3nt: TGTGTCAGCAGTCTGACGGGAAAACTGTTTTTT; CDR3aa: CVSSLTGKLFF
abundance: NA; d_gene: TRBD1; j_gene: TRBJ2-3; v_gene: TRBV7-9; CDR3nt: TGTGCCAGCAGCATCCGGACAGGGGGACAAGATACGCAGTATTTT; CDR3aa: CASSIRTGGQDTQYF
abundance: few; d_gene: NA; j_gene: TRBJ1-2; v_gene: TRBV6-5; CDR3nt: TGTGCCAGCAGTTACCCCGGGGCAGGGAGCTATGGCTACACCTTC; CDR3aa: CASSYPGAGSYGYTF
abundance: few; d_gene: TRBD1; j_gene: TRBJ1-5; v_gene: TRBV28; CDR3nt: TGTGCCACCACGACAGGGCATCAGCCCCAGCATTTT; CDR3aa: CATTTGHQPQHF